This T cell receptor (beta chain) emerged from a study of control samples from healthy donors and cancer patients. Assay: immunoSEQ multiplex PCR; the TCRdb copy retains only in-frame clones and omits some. This table has tens of thousands of clones, approximately 94% appearing once. V lost 6 bases and J 1 base, leaving 18 bases between the germline ends. This CDR3 is built from 16 residues. CDR1 is SGHNT and CDR2 is YENEEA in the germline V gene. The chain carries TRBV11-3 and TRBJ1-1, with D tentatively TRBD1 (6 bases). This receptor was obtained from a woman aged 25 to 39 in good health. Sequenced: blood. The CDR3 coding sequence is TGTGCCAGCAGGTTGGCCTTTTTGGGACAGAACACTGAAGCTTTCTTT. Its translation is CASRLAFLGQNTEAFF.